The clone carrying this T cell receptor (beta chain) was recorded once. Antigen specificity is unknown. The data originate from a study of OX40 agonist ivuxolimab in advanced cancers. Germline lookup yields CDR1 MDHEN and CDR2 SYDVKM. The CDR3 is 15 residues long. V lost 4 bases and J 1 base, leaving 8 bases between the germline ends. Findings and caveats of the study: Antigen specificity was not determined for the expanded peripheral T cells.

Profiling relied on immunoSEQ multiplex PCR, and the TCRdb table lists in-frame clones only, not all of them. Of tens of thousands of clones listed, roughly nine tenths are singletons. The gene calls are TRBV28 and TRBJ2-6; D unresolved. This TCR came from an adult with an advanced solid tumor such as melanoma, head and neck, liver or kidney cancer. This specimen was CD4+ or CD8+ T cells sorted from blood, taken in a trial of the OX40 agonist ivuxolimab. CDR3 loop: CASSSGISGANVLTF. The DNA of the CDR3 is TGTGCCAGCAGTTCCGGTATATCTGGGGCCAACGTCCTGACTTTC.